Sequencing of this TCR beta chain was carried out in a study of T-cell memory formation after mild COVID-19. Findings and caveats of the study: Largely, contracting CD4+ clones fell within CM and EM, and contracting CD8+ clones within EMRA. Cross-reactive memory appears to have joined, as suggested by some responding clones showing up in pre-infection memory.

CDR1 and CDR2 (germline): SGHVS, FNYEAQ. CDR3 length equals 15 residues. With 8 bases removed from V and 3 bases from J, the gap between germline ends came to 19 bases. As regards this clonotype: Its antigen remains unidentified.

It was 5'RACE with constant-segment primers that produced the TCR alpha and TCR beta cDNA libraries, which carried sample barcodes and UMIs. MiXCR, run by TCRdb on the 5' RACE reads, gives a single entry per CDR3 protein. The sample yields roughly 600,000 distinct CDR3 sequences, approximately 18% seen once. The sequenced sample was PBMCs or a T cell subset sorted from them (not recorded which). The clonotype comes from an adult woman who had mild COVID-19 (a few samples of this study predate the infection). Cell type and time point are not known. The V call is TRBV7-6, the J call TRBJ2-5, with D perhaps being TRBD1 or TRBD2 (5 bases each). The CDR3 DNA is TGTGCCAGCCGTAGGGTGGGGACCGGGAAAGAGACCCAGTACTTC. Translated: CASRRVGTGKETQYF.